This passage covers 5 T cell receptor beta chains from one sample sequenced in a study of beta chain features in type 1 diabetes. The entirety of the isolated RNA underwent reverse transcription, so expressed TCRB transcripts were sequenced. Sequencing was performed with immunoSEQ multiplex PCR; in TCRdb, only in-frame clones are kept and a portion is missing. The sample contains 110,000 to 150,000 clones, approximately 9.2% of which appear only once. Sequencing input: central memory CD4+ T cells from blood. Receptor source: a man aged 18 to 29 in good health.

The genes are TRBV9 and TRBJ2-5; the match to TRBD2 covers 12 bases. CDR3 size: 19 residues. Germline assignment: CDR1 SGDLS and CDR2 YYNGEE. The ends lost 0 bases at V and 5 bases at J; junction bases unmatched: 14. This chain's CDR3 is CASSVDLAGGSSVGETQYF. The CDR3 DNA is TGTGCCAGCAGCGTAGATCTAGCGGGGGGGTCCTCTGTGGGGGAGACCCAGTACTTC.

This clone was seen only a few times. CDR3 residues: CASSTHGGGGYTF. In nucleotides, the CDR3 is TGTGCCAGCAGTACCCACGGTGGTGGTGGCTACACCTTC. This chain joins TRBV27 and TRBJ1-2; D ambiguous. Trimming left V 5 bases short and J 7 bases short, with 14 bases between. Germline loops: CDR1 MNHEY, CDR2 SMNVEV (reference sequence). The CDR3 has 13 residues.

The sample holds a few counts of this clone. CDR3 nucleotide sequence: TGCGCCAGCAGCTGGGCGGGACAGGGGGCTCCAGAGACCCAGTACTTC. Its translation: CASSWAGQGAPETQYF. This chain links TRBV5-1 with TRBJ2-5; TRBD1 matches at 12 bases. This CDR3 spans 16 amino acids. The germline V gene has CDR1 SGHRS and CDR2 YFSETQ. Losses at the gene ends were 3 bases for V and 4 bases for J; bases not matched to a gene: 7.

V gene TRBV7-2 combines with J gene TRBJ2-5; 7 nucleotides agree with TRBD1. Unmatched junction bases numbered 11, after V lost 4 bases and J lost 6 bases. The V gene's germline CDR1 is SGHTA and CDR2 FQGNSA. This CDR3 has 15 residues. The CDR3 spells CASSSTSTGYKTQYF. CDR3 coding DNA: TGTGCCAGCAGCTCAACCTCGACAGGGTATAAGACCCAGTACTTC. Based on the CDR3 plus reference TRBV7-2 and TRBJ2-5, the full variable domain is GAGVSQSPSNKVTEKGKDVELRCDPISGHTALYWYRQSLGQGLEFLIYFQGNSAPDKSGLPSDRFSAERTGGSVSTLTIQRTQQEDSAVYLCASSSTSTGYKTQYFGPGTRLLVL.

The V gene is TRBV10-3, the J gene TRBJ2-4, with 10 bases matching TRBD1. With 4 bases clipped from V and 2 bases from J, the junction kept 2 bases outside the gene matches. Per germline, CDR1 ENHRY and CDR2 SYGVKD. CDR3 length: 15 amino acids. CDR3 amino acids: CAISGTGGTKNIQYF. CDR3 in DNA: TGTGCCATCAGTGGGACAGGGGGAACCAAAAACATTCAGTACTTC.